The clone carrying this T cell receptor beta chain was counted once. Antigen specificity is unknown. With sequencing, the targeted depth ranged from 1 in 200,000 to 1 in 1 million T cells. Clones were read by immunoSEQ multiplex PCR, and TCRdb kept only the in-frame ones, dropping some. Here the sample spans a few hundred thousand clones, roughly 85% being singletons. This specimen comes from a study of cytotoxic CD8 clonotypes in ibrutinib-treated CLL. Across the study: Samples yielded averages of 255,043 productive templates and around 99,000 productive rearrangements.

Trimming removed 5 bases from V and 5 bases from J; junction bases left unmatched: 8. The length of the CDR3 is 15 residues. Germline lookup yields CDR1 SGHVS and CDR2 FNYEAQ. Study results and limitations: Sustained-remission and progressing patients' sampling times differed. Private clonotypes, not public ones, expanded at ibrutinib response.

This rearrangement joins TRBV7-6 to TRBJ2-5, with 10 bases that match TRBD2. The sequencing here drew on PBMCs, taken before ibrutinib treatment. The origin of this receptor is a human donor with chronic lymphocytic leukemia. The CDR3 is CASSMLAGEGETQYF. The CDR3, as DNA: TGTGCCAGCAGCATGCTAGCGGGAGAGGGGGAGACCCAGTACTTC.